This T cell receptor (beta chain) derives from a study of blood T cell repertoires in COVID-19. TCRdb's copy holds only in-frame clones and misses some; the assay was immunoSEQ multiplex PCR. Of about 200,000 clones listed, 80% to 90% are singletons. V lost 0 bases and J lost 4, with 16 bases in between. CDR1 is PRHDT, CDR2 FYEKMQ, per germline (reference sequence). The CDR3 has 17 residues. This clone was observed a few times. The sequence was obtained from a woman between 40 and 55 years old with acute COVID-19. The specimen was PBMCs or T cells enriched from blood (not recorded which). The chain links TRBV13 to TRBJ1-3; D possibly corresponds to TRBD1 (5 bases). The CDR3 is CASSLGGRVVVGNTIYF. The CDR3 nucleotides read TGTGCCAGCAGCTTAGGAGGCAGGGTAGTTGTCGGAAACACCATATATTTT.